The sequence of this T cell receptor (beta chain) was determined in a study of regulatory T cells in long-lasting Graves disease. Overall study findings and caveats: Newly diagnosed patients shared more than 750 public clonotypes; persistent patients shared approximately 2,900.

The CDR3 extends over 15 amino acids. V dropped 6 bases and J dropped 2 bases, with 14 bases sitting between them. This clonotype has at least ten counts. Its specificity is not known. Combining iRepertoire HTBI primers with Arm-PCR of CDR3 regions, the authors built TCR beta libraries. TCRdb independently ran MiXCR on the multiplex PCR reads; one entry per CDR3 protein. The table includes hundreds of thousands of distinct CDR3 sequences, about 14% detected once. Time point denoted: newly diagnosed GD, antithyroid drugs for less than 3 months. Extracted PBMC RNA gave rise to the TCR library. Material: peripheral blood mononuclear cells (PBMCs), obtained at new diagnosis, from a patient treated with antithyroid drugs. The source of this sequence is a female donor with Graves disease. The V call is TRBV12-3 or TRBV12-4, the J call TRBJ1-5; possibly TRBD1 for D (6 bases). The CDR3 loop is CASSSLNRGNQPQHF. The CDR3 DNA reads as TGTGCCAGCAGCTCCCTCAACAGGGGCAATCAGCCCCAGCATTTT.